A single sample gave rise to the 27 T cell receptor beta chains below, sequenced in a study of cytomegalovirus exposure and HLA in healthy donors. 60 Vbeta and 13 Jbeta primers were used in PCR. Method: immunoSEQ multiplex PCR; TCRdb's copy keeps in-frame clones and lacks some. Altogether around 120,000 clones are present, under 90% being singletons, with the ten largest covering 3.9%. The sample consisted of PBMCs. The receptors come from a woman aged 25 to 39 in good health and CMV-seronegative.

The chain is built from TRBV6-1 and TRBJ2-3; TRBD2 might be the D (6 bases). This CDR3 has 13 residues. Germline V gives CDR1 MNHNS, CDR2 SASEGT. The germline V and J ends were trimmed by 5 bases and 4 bases, with 10 bases remaining between them. The DNA for the CDR3 is TGTGCCAGCAGTTCCGTAGCGGCAGATACGCAGTATTTT. It is translated as CASSSVAADTQYF.

This clone was detected only a few times. The rearrangement joins TRBV7-2 to TRBJ2-1, with TRBD1 matching over 7 bases. The V segment lost 5 bases and the J segment 10 bases; nucleotides outside the gene matches: 11. Looked up from germline, CDR1 is SGHTA and CDR2 is FQGNSA. CDR3 length: 14 residues. The CDR3 is CASSQGTAVGEQFF. CDR3 bases: TGTGCCAGCAGCCAGGGGACAGCGGTTGGGGAGCAGTTCTTC.

This CDR3 reads CASSAGTANTEAFF. In DNA, the CDR3 is TGTGCCAGCAGCGCCGGGACAGCGAACACTGAAGCTTTCTTT. The chain links TRBV6-1 to TRBJ1-1; the match to TRBD1 covers 7 bases. The CDR3 is 14 amino acids. V lost 6 bases and J lost 1; bases outside the gene matches: 5. The V gene's germline CDR1 is MNHNS and CDR2 SASEGT.

The count of this clone is one. The chain employs TRBV11-2 and TRBJ2-7; 9 bases map to TRBD2. The length of the CDR3 is 15 residues. V gave up 5 bases and J gave up 5 bases; unmatched junction bases: 10. Germline V gene data show CDR1 as SGHAT and CDR2 as FQNNGV. The CDR3 coding sequence is TGTGCCAGCAGCGCTCCGGGACTAGCTGTAGACGAGCAGTACTTC. It yields the protein CASSAPGLAVDEQYF.

The chain couples TRBV18 to TRBJ2-7, with 9 bases matching TRBD2. The V gene's germline CDR1 is KGHSH and CDR2 LQKENI. V gave up 3 bases and J gave up 0 bases; unmatched junction bases: 6. This CDR3 spans 16 amino acids. The CDR3 DNA follows: TGTGCCAGCTCACCCGTAGCGGGAGTAAGCTCCTACGAGCAGTACTTC. Its translation is CASSPVAGVSSYEQYF.

The chain combines TRBV21-1 with TRBJ2-5; the D call in the table, TRBD1, was not verified against the DNA. TRBV21-1 is a known pseudogene. The CDR3 covers 18 residues. CDR3 DNA: TGTGCCAGCAGCAAAATGGGGCAGGGTGAAATCCGCCAAGAGACCCAGTACTTC. It is translated as CASSKMGQGEIRQETQYF.

The chain is built from TRBV28 and TRBJ1-2; D is unresolved. V was trimmed by 5 bases and J by 4 bases, leaving 14 bases between them. The CDR3 contains 14 residues. From germline, CDR1 is MDHEN and CDR2 SYDVKM. The chain's CDR3 is CASSIRGTSYGYTF. CDR3 coding DNA: TGTGCCAGCAGTATCCGGGGAACTAGCTATGGCTACACCTTC.

The chain carries TRBV5-1 and TRBJ2-7; D possibly corresponds to TRBD1 (6 bases). Germline loops: CDR1 SGHRS, CDR2 YFSETQ. V lost 0 bases and J 2 bases, leaving 12 bases between the germline ends. This CDR3 spans 15 amino acids. CDR3 DNA: TGCGCCAGCAGCTTGGCGGGCCAGGGGCCCTACGAGCAGTACTTC. It translates to CASSLAGQGPYEQYF.

The chain uses TRBV4-3 and TRBJ2-1; 8 bases map to TRBD1. This CDR3 is 15 amino acids long. Germline V CDR1 and CDR2: LGHNA, YSLEER. With V trimmed by 6 bases and J by 0 bases, 4 bases remained unmatched. DNA for the CDR3: TGCGCCAGCAGTGCTCAGGGGGCCTCCTACAATGAGCAGTTCTTC. Translated: CASSAQGASYNEQFF.

The chain combines TRBV5-1 with TRBJ1-5, with D hard to call. Trimming stripped 0 bases from V and 0 bases from J, with 10 bases between. The CDR3 covers 16 residues. From germline, CDR1 is SGHRS and CDR2 YFSETQ. The CDR3 sequence is CASSLALKYSNQPQHF. CDR3 coding DNA: TGCGCCAGCAGCTTGGCTCTAAAGTATAGCAATCAGCCCCAGCATTTT.

This clone was counted only a few times. V usage is TRBV19 and J usage is TRBJ2-5; 7 nucleotides match TRBD2. There are 16 residues in the CDR3. With V trimmed by 3 bases and J by 7 bases, 14 bases remained unmatched. Germline V gives CDR1 LNHDA, CDR2 SQIVND (reference sequence). CDR3 coding DNA: TGTGCCAGTAGTATGGGCGGAGGGAGGGCCCTCGGGACCCAGTACTTC. Translated, it gives CASSMGGGRALGTQYF.

This clone was picked up a small number of times. The chain joins TRBV9 to TRBJ1-3; no reliable D call. Germline CDR1 SGDLS, CDR2 YYNGEE. The ends were cut back, 4 bases at V and 0 bases at J, with 14 bases in the middle. This CDR3 region has 16 residues. The CDR3 DNA follows: TGTGCCAGCAGCCCCGGGAGTGGTCTCTCTGGAAACACCATATATTTT. Its protein is CASSPGSGLSGNTIYF.

The chain joins TRBV12-2 to TRBJ2-7; TRBD1 is the table's D call, not checked against the DNA. TRBV12-2 is a listed pseudogene. The CDR3 sequence is 15 residues long. The CDR3 sequence: CASRSVTGALYEQYF. Written as DNA, the CDR3 is TGTGCAAGTCGCTCAGTGACAGGAGCCCTCTACGAGCAGTACTTC.

This clone was detected a few times. V usage is TRBV6-6 and J usage is TRBJ1-3; D might be TRBD1 (5 bases). The CDR3 spans 15 residues. Looked up from germline, CDR1 is MNHNY and CDR2 is SVGAGI (reference sequence). Trimming cost V 0 bases and J 2 bases, with 8 bases left between them. DNA for the CDR3: TGTGCCAGCAGTTACTCGGAGGGGCCTGGAAACACCATATATTTT. Amino acids: CASSYSEGPGNTIYF.

V usage is TRBV5-6 and J usage is TRBJ2-3; 14 bases line up with TRBD2. J lost 4 bases, V lost 3 bases, and 7 bases had no gene match. The CDR3 runs 17 residues. Looked up from germline, CDR1 is SGHDT and CDR2 is YYEEEE. The CDR3 loop is CASSWGGLAGVPDTQYF. CDR3 nucleotide sequence: TGTGCCAGCAGCTGGGGGGGACTAGCGGGAGTCCCAGATACGCAGTATTTT.

This clone has a single count. This rearrangement joins TRBV29-1 to TRBJ1-4; TRBD1 is a possible D gene (6 bases). Germline V gene lookup returns CDR1 SQVTM and CDR2 ANQGSEA. The CDR3 extends over 13 amino acids. Trimming shortened V by 7 bases and J by 8 bases, and 17 bases separated the two germline ends. CDR3 bases: TGCAGCGCCGTCGGGGGGCGAAGGGAAAAACTGTTTTTT. Translation gives CSAVGGRREKLFF.

This clone was observed once. This chain links TRBV6-1 with TRBJ2-1; D is possibly TRBD2 (5 bases). CDR3 size: 15 residues. V was clipped by 2 bases and J by 2 bases, with 10 bases between them. Germline V lookup: CDR1 MNHNS, CDR2 SASEGT. In DNA, the CDR3 is TGTGCCAGCAGTGAACGAGGGAACGCCTACAATGAGCAGTTCTTC. It yields the protein CASSERGNAYNEQFF.

The V and J genes are TRBV27 and TRBJ2-1, with D possibly TRBD2 on 5 matching bases. Germline V gives CDR1 MNHEY, CDR2 SMNVEV (reference sequence). V lost 5 bases and J 0 bases, leaving 14 bases between the germline ends. This CDR3 region has 16 residues. CDR3 region: CASSPLTSSSYNEQFF. CDR3 DNA sequence: TGTGCCAGCAGTCCATTAACTAGTAGCTCCTACAATGAGCAGTTCTTC.

This chain uses TRBV2 with TRBJ2-5; D call uncertain. The J call may be wrong; the DNA end is better matched by TRBJ2-7. The CDR3 contains 14 residues. Per the germline V gene, CDR1 is SNHLY and CDR2 is FYNNEI. DNA for the CDR3: TGTGCCAGCAGGAAAGAGTCCAACTCCTACGAGCAGTACTTC. Protein product: CASRKESNSYEQYF.

The genes are TRBV7-2 and TRBJ2-3; D possibly corresponds to TRBD2 (6 bases). The CDR3 spans 16 residues. Germline V gene data show CDR1 as SGHTA and CDR2 as FQGNSA. V was shortened by 0 bases and J by 6 bases, with 16 bases between the two germline ends. The CDR3 loop is CASSLAGGTSGDTQYF. CDR3 nucleotides: TGTGCCAGCAGCTTAGCTGGCGGGACTTCAGGGGATACGCAGTATTTT.

The V call is TRBV29-1, the J call TRBJ1-3; 7 bases agree with TRBD1. The CDR3 is 16 amino acids. V gave up 4 bases and J gave up 2 bases; unmatched junction bases: 11. The germline V gene encodes CDR1 SQVTM and CDR2 ANQGSEA. Written as DNA, the CDR3 is TGCAGCGTTGGAGTGGGGACAGTCCCAACTGGAAACACCATATATTTT. It encodes CSVGVGTVPTGNTIYF.

The chain employs TRBV27 and TRBJ2-1, with 8 positions matching TRBD2. Per the germline V gene, CDR1 is MNHEY and CDR2 is SMNVEV (reference sequence). J lost 3 bases, V lost 2 bases, and 3 bases had no gene match. The CDR3 runs 15 residues. DNA of the CDR3: TGTGCCAGCAGTTTAAGCGGGAGCATCTACAATGAGCAGTTCTTC. This encodes CASSLSGSIYNEQFF.

The V gene is TRBV5-1, the J gene TRBJ2-7; 9 bases are shared with TRBD1. Germline loops: CDR1 SGHRS, CDR2 YFSETQ. The ends lost 4 bases at V and 0 bases at J; junction bases unmatched: 11. This CDR3 comprises 17 residues. The CDR3 here is CASSATPGTGTSYEQYF. DNA for the CDR3: TGCGCCAGCAGCGCTACCCCCGGGACAGGGACCTCCTACGAGCAGTACTTC. Using reference TRBV5-1 and TRBJ2-7 for the parts outside the CDR3, the full variable domain is KAGVTQTPRYLIKTRGQQVTLSCSPISGHRSVSWYQQTPGQGLQFLFEYFSETQRNKGNFPGRFSGRQFSNSRSEMNVSTLELGDSALYLCASSATPGTGTSYEQYFGPGTRLTVT.

This clone was observed a handful of times. The genes are TRBV10-3 and TRBJ2-2; 9 positions agree with TRBD2. The germline gives CDR1 ENHRY, CDR2 SYGVKD. V shed 3 bases, J shed 1 base, and the junction held 6 bases outside the gene matches. The CDR3 contains 17 residues. The CDR3 is CAISESGSGGNTGELFF. Written as DNA, the CDR3 is TGTGCCATCAGTGAATCCGGTAGCGGGGGGAACACCGGGGAGCTGTTTTTT.

CDR3 bases: TGTGCCAGCAGCTTACAGGCTAGCTATCTCTACAATGAGCAGTTCTTC. Amino acids: CASSLQASYLYNEQFF. The chain is built from TRBV11-2 and TRBJ2-1, with D possibly matching TRBD2 (5 bases). Germline-derived CDR1 and CDR2 are SGHAT and FQNNGV. The CDR3 length is 16 residues. Trimming left V 2 bases short and J 3 bases short, with 14 bases between.

The chain's CDR3 is CASKPGQGDNQPQHF. The CDR3 nucleotides are TGTGCCTCTAAACCGGGACAGGGAGACAATCAGCCCCAGCATTTT. The chain recombines TRBV10-3 with TRBJ1-5, with 9 bases lining up with TRBD1. CDR3 size: 15 residues. Germline V lookup: CDR1 ENHRY, CDR2 SYGVKD. The trim removed 11 bases at V and 3 bases at J, leaving 11 bases unmatched.

V is TRBV5-1 and J is TRBJ1-5; D gene unclear. V lost 0 bases to trimming and J lost 6 bases, with 16 bases between them. The CDR3 covers 16 residues. CDR1 SGHRS and CDR2 YFSETQ come from the germline V gene. CDR3 residues: CASSLGAAVQGQPQHF. The CDR3 region has the DNA TGCGCCAGCAGCTTGGGAGCGGCGGTGCAAGGTCAGCCCCAGCATTTT.